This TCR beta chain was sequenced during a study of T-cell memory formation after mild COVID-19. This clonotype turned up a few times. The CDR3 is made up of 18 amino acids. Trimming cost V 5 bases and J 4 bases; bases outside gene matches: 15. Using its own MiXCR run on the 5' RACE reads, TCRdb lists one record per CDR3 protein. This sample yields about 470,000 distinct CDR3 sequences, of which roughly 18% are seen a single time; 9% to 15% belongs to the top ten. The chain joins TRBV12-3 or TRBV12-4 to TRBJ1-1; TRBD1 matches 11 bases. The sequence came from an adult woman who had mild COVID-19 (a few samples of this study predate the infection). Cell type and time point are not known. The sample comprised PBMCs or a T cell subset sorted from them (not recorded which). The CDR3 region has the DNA TGTGCCAGCAGTGAAATCGGACAGGGGGCTATCACGCGCACTGAAGCTTTCTTT. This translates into CASSEIGQGAITRTEAFF.